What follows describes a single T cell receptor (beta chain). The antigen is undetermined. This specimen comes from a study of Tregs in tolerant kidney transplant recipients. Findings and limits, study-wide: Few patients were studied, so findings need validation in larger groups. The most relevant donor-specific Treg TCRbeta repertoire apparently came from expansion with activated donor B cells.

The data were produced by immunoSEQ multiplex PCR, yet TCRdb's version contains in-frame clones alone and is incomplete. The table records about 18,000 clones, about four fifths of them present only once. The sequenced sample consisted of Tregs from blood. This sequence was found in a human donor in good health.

In DNA form, the CDR3 reads TGTGCCCGAGAAGGGATACGAGAGACCCAGTACTTC. It specifies CAREGIRETQYF. The genes are TRBV30 and TRBJ2-5; no firm D call. Trimming took 8 bases from V and 4 from J, leaving 14 bases between them. CDR3 length: 12 residues. CDR1 and CDR2 (germline): GTSNPN, SVGIG (reference sequence).